This TCR beta chain stems from a study of Ad26.COV2.S vaccination and SARS-CoV-2 variants. About the research overall: Participants got Ad26.COV2.S intramuscularly, once or twice 56 days apart. Study-level findings and limits: TCR breadth and depth analyses may have underestimated total T cell responses. Compared with placebo recipients, vaccine recipients had higher spike-specific TCR breadth.

TCRdb's table, derived via immunoSEQ multiplex PCR, lists solely in-frame clones and lacks some. The sample contains fewer than 400,000 clones, around 81% of which appear only once. Sample treatment: around 19 received Ad26.COV2.S at low or high dose, single or two shots; roughly five received placebo; per-sample allocation not given. Vaccine and placebo recipients were sampled on day 63 after the first injection. This clone was observed a handful of times. The antigen is undetermined. The V segment lost 4 bases and the J segment 1 base; nucleotides outside the gene matches: 8. Germline-derived CDR1 and CDR2 are SEHNR and FQNEAQ (reference sequence). The CDR3 extends over 16 amino acids.

This clonotype was obtained from a person aged 18-65 years who received the Ad26.COV2.S COVID-19 vaccine or a placebo. The J gene is TRBJ1-1, the V gene TRBV7-9; TRBD1 aligns across 8 bases. Sequences were derived from peripheral blood, sampled in a trial of Ad26.COV2.S vaccine versus placebo. The CDR3 is CASSSLGQGKNTEAFF. CDR3 DNA: TGTGCCAGCAGCTCCCTAGGACAGGGAAAGAACACTGAAGCTTTCTTT.